This T cell receptor (beta chain) is drawn from a study of monozygotic twins with cystic fibrosis. Study findings and constraints: Nucleotide-identical clonotype sharing was significantly higher within monozygotic CF twin pairs than between unrelated CF individuals. In this small cohort, shared CDR3 numbers showed no association with age, concordance or disease severity. The repertoire was suggested to be naive-dominated, clonality median around 0.01. V usage most resembled the co-twin in 13 of 16 pairs.

Notes on this clone: Its antigen is still unknown.

Produced via immunoSEQ multiplex PCR; TCRdb's table is partial and in-frame only. The table records roughly 25,000 clones, around 96% of them present only once. The sequencing input was blood. This TCR was recovered from a girl aged 2 to 10 with cystic fibrosis.

The CDR3 nucleotides are TGCGCCCGTGCGGGTGGTACAGGACATTTAAGCGAGCAGTACTTC. Amino acids: CARAGGTGHLSEQYF. The chain joins TRBV10-1 to TRBJ2-7, with D possibly being TRBD1 or TRBD2 (5 bases each). The CDR3 loop spans 15 amino acids. Germline CDR1 WNHNN, CDR2 SYGVQD (reference sequence). V lost 11 bases, J lost 6 bases, and 26 bases lay in between.